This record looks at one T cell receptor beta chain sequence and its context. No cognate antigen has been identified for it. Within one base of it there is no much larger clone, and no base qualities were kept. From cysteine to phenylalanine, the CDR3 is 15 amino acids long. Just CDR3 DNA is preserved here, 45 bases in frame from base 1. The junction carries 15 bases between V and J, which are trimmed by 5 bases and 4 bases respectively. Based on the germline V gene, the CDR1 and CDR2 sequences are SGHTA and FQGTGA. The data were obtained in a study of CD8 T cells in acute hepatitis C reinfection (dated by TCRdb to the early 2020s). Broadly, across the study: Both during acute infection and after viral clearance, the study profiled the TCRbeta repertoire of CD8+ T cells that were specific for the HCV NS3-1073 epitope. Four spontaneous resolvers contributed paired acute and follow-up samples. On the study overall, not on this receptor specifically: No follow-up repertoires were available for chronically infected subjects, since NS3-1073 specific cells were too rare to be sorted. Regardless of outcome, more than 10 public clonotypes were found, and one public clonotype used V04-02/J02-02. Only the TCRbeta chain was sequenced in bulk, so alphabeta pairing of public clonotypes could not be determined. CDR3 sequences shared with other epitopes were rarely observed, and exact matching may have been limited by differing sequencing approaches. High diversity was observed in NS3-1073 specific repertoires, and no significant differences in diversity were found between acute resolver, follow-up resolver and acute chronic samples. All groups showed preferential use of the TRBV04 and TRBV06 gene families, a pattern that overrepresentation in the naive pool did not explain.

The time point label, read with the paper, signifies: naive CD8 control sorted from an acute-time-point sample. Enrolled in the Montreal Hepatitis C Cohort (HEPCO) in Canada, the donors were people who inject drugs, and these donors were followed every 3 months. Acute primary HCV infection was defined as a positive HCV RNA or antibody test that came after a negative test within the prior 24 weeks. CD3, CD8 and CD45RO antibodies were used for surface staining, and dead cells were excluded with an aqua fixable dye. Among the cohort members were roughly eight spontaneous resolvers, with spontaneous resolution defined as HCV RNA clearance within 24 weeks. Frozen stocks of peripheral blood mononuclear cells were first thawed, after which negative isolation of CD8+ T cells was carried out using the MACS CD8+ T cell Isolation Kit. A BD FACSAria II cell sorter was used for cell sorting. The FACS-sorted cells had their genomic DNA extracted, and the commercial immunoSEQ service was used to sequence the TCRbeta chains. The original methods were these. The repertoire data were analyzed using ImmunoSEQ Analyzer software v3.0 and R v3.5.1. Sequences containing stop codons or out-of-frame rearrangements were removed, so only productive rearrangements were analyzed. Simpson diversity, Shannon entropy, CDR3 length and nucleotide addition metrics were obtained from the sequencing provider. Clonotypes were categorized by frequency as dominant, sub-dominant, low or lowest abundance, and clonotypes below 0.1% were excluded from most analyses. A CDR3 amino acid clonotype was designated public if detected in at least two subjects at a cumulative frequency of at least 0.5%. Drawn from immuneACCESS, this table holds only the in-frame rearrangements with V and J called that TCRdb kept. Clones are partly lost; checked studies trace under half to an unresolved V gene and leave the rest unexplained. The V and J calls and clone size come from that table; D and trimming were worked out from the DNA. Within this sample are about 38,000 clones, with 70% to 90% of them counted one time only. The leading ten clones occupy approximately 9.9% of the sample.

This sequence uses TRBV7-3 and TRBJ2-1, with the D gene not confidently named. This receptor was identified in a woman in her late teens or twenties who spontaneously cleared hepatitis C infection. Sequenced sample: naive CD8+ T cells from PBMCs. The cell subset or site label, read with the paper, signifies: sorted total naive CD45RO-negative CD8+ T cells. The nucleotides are TGTGCCAGCAGCCCCGTCGAGCTCGGGTACAATGAGCAGTTCTTC. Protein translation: CASSPVELGYNEQFF.